Shown below are 30 T cell receptor beta chains from a single sample sequenced in a study of early T cells in non-severe SARS-CoV-2 infection. TCRdb reprocessed the 5' RACE reads via MiXCR and lists one record per CDR3 protein. The table records some 71,000 distinct CDR3 sequences, 12% to 15% of them present only once. Sequenced: whole blood. Every receptor here comes from an adult who was a healthcare worker with PCR-confirmed SARS-CoV-2 infection or an uninfected control (not recorded which).

This chain joins TRBV20-1 and TRBJ2-3, with 11 bases aligning to TRBD2. The germline gives CDR1 DFQATT, CDR2 SNEGSKA (reference sequence). This CDR3 has 13 amino acids. J gave up 4 bases and V 8 bases, and 5 bases lay outside the gene matches. CDR3 bases: TGCAGTTCGAGACTAGCGGGGCCAGATACGCAGTATTTT. Its protein product is CSSRLAGPDTQYF.

This clonotype was detected many times. The rearrangement uses TRBV6-2 or TRBV6-3 and TRBJ1-5; no clear D. The CDR3 sequence is 13 residues long. From germline, CDR1 is MNHEY and CDR2 SVGEGT. Trimming stripped 2 bases from V and 4 bases from J, with 6 bases between. In nucleotides, the CDR3 is TGTGCCAGCAGTTACAAGAATAATCAGCCCCAGCATTTT. Its translation is CASSYKNNQPQHF.

This clonotype was counted many times. The gene calls are TRBV6-5 and TRBJ2-6; D is ambiguous. This CDR3 comprises 12 residues. The V gene's germline CDR1 is MNHEY and CDR2 SVGAGI. V was cut by 6 bases and J by 0 bases, with 0 bases left in between. CDR3 sequence (DNA): TGTGCCAGCAGCTCTGGGGCCAACGTCCTGACTTTC. The encoded protein is CASSSGANVLTF.

The chain has TRBV6-2 or TRBV6-3 and TRBJ2-7; TRBD2 is a possible D gene (6 bases). Germline CDR1 MNHEY, CDR2 SVGEGT. The CDR3 has 15 amino acids. The V end lost 4 bases, the J end lost 0 bases, and 13 bases lay between the germline ends. The CDR3 region has the DNA TGTGCCAGCAGTTCCTCGGGACTTCTCTCCTACGAGCAGTACTTC. Its protein product is CASSSSGLLSYEQYF.

This clonotype has a count of ten or more. The chain employs TRBV29-1 and TRBJ1-1; no firm D call. This CDR3 has 11 residues. V shed 4 bases and J shed 1 base, with 4 bases lying between them. CDR1 is SQVTM and CDR2 is ANQGSEA in the germline V gene. Here the CDR3 DNA reads TGCAGCGTTGTCAAGAACACTGAAGCTTTCTTT. It is translated as CSVVKNTEAFF.

The chain joins TRBV7-9 to TRBJ1-2; D gene uncertain. The germline CDR1 and CDR2 sequences are SEHNR and FQNEAQ (reference sequence). CDR3 length: 14 residues. The ends were cut back, 0 bases at V and 4 bases at J, with 9 bases in the middle. The CDR3 bases are TGTGCCAGCAGCTTAGCTGGAGCTGCCTATGGCTACACCTTC. Residues: CASSLAGAAYGYTF.

This clonotype has a handful of counts. V usage is TRBV28 and J usage is TRBJ2-3; maybe TRBD2 (7 bases). There are 14 residues in the CDR3. Germline V gives CDR1 MDHEN, CDR2 SYDVKM. V was shortened by 7 bases and J by 5 bases, with 16 bases between the two germline ends. For the CDR3, the DNA is TGTGCCAGCAACTTAAGGGGGGGCGGAGATACGCAGTATTTT. This encodes CASNLRGGGDTQYF.

The chain couples TRBV12-3 or TRBV12-4 to TRBJ1-5; weak D call: TRBD1 (5 bases). The CDR3 length is 14 residues. Between the trimmed V and J ends, which lost 4 bases and 2 bases, there was a span of 9 bases. Here the CDR3 reads CASSWGGGNQPQHF. CDR3 in DNA: TGTGCCAGCAGTTGGGGCGGTGGCAATCAGCCCCAGCATTTT.

This clonotype was counted between two and nine times. This sequence joins TRBV29-1 and TRBJ2-3; maybe TRBD1 (5 bases). V was shortened by 6 bases and J by 5 bases, with 9 bases between the two germline ends. This CDR3 has 11 residues. CDR1 is SQVTM, CDR2 ANQGSEA, per germline. CDR3 loop: CSVLRVDTQYF. The DNA of the CDR3 is TGCAGCGTGCTCAGGGTAGATACGCAGTATTTT.

This clonotype has more than one count but fewer than ten. The chain couples TRBV5-5 to TRBJ2-1; D unclear. Germline loops: CDR1 SGHKS, CDR2 YYEKEE (reference sequence). The CDR3 covers 13 residues. V lost 1 base, J lost 4 bases, and 6 bases lay in between. The CDR3 loop is CASSLMGYNEQFF. DNA of the CDR3: TGTGCCAGCAGCTTGATGGGTTACAATGAGCAGTTCTTC. Full variable domain (outside the CDR3, taken from reference TRBV5-5 and TRBJ2-1): DAGVTQSPTHLIKTRGQQVTLRCSPISGHKSVSWYQQVLGQGPQFIFQYYEKEERGRGNFPDRFSARQFPNYSSELNVNALLLGDSALYLCASSLMGYNEQFFGPGTRLTVL.

This clonotype was seen many times. CDR3 DNA: TGTGCCAGCAAGGGGGCCGGAGAAGCTTTCTTT. This encodes CASKGAGEAFF. The gene calls are TRBV6-5 and TRBJ1-1, with 7 bases lining up with TRBD1. This CDR3 is built from 11 residues. Germline CDR1 and CDR2: MNHEY and SVGAGI. V dropped 7 bases and J dropped 8; count of bases not matched to a gene: 4.

The sample holds many counts of this clonotype. The chain uses TRBV7-2 and TRBJ1-1; D call uncertain. V dropped 0 bases and J dropped 1 base, with 18 bases sitting between them. CDR1 is SGHTA, CDR2 FQGNSA, per germline. This CDR3 has 18 residues. The CDR3: CASSLASLGREWNTEAFF. The CDR3 DNA is TGTGCCAGCAGCTTAGCGAGCTTAGGAAGGGAGTGGAACACTGAAGCTTTCTTT.

The V gene is TRBV20-1, the J gene TRBJ2-7; D remains unclear. Trimming removed 3 bases at V and 7 bases at J, with 13 bases between. This CDR3 has 12 residues. Germline CDR1 and CDR2: DFQATT and SNEGSKA (reference sequence). DNA of the CDR3: TGCAGTGCTAGGGTAGGGTGGGGAGAGCAGTACTTC. Its protein product is CSARVGWGEQYF.

The chain recombines TRBV10-2 with TRBJ2-2, with a tentative D call TRBD1 (6 bases). CDR1 is WSHSY, CDR2 SAAADI, per germline. CDR3 size: 16 residues. V dropped 0 bases and J dropped 2 bases, with 10 bases sitting between them. The CDR3 reads CASSESRGTNTGELFF. In DNA form, the CDR3 reads TGCGCCAGCAGTGAGTCGAGGGGGACAAACACCGGGGAGCTGTTTTTT.

This clonotype was observed many times. The chain links TRBV6-4 to TRBJ2-1; D possibly corresponds to TRBD1 (6 bases). Per germline, CDR1 MRHNA and CDR2 SNTAGT. The V end was cut by 6 bases, the J end by 0 bases, with 15 bases between. The CDR3 runs 16 residues. The CDR3 DNA reads as TGTGCCAGCAGGATATCTGGGGGCCCCTCCTACAATGAGCAGTTCTTC. Translation gives CASRISGGPSYNEQFF.

This clonotype has at least ten counts. The rearrangement links TRBV6-2 or TRBV6-3 to TRBJ1-2; D call uncertain. Germline assignment: CDR1 MNHEY and CDR2 SVGEGT. The CDR3 extends over 14 amino acids. V was clipped by 2 bases and J by 4 bases, with 11 bases between them. The chain's CDR3 is CASSYSGPRYGYTF. CDR3 DNA: TGTGCCAGCAGTTACAGCGGGCCACGCTATGGCTACACCTTC.

The chain is built from TRBV12-3 or TRBV12-4 and TRBJ1-3; no firm D call. Trimming removed 3 bases at V and 4 bases at J, with 16 bases between. The CDR3 spans 16 residues. The CDR3 DNA is TGTGCCAGCAGTTTGGGAGCGAGGGTAGGAGGAAACACCATATATTTT. This sequence encodes CASSLGARVGGNTIYF.

This clonotype was found a few times. The chain recombines TRBV29-1 with TRBJ2-3; D is perhaps TRBD2 (5 bases). The CDR3 consists of 13 residues. The germline V gene has CDR1 SQVTM and CDR2 ANQGSEA. V shed 7 bases and J shed 4 bases, with 15 bases lying between them. The CDR3 coding sequence is TGCAGCGCCGCGTCGGGGTACGCAGATACGCAGTATTTT. Residues: CSAASGYADTQYF.

Many counts were recorded for this clonotype. The J gene is TRBJ2-1, the V gene TRBV6-4, with D possibly being TRBD1 (6 bases). Trimming left V 2 bases short and J 5 bases short, with 7 bases between. The CDR3 spans 13 residues. In germline, CDR1 is MRHNA, CDR2 SNTAGT. CDR3 sequence: CASSDRDNNEQFF. The CDR3 DNA is TGTGCCAGCAGTGACAGGGACAACAATGAGCAGTTCTTC.

Only a few counts were recorded for this clonotype. The rearrangement uses TRBV19 and TRBJ2-1; no definite D call. This CDR3 is built from 15 residues. Germline V gene data show CDR1 as LNHDA and CDR2 as SQIVND (reference sequence). Trimming left V 2 bases short and J 0 bases short, with 8 bases between. The CDR3 DNA sequence: TGTGCCAGTAGTATACAGGTTCGCTCCTACAATGAGCAGTTCTTC. Protein product: CASSIQVRSYNEQFF.

The chain has TRBV20-1 and TRBJ2-7, with D perhaps matching TRBD1 (7 bases). This CDR3 region has 16 residues. Per germline, CDR1 DFQATT and CDR2 SNEGSKA (reference sequence). V dropped 4 bases and J dropped 2 bases, with 21 bases sitting between them. CDR3 sequence: CSATRTGGGRAYEQYF. The DNA for the CDR3 is TGCAGTGCTACTCGGACTGGAGGGGGCCGAGCCTACGAGCAGTACTTC.

V and J are TRBV6-1 and TRBJ1-5; weak D call: TRBD1 (5 bases). CDR3 length: 13 amino acids. Per germline, CDR1 MNHNS and CDR2 SASEGT. Between the trimmed V and J ends, which lost 4 bases and 6 bases, there was a span of 10 bases. CDR3 residues: CASSVQGSQPQHF. Written as DNA, the CDR3 is TGTGCCAGCAGTGTCCAGGGCAGTCAGCCCCAGCATTTT.

This clonotype was observed a handful of times. J is TRBJ1-2 and V is TRBV9; D not resolved. The length of the CDR3 is 12 residues. V lost 4 bases, J lost 6 bases, and 10 bases lay in between. CDR1 and CDR2 (germline): SGDLS, YYNGEE. The CDR3 coding sequence is TGTGCCAGCAGCAACCAAGCCGATGGCTACACCTTC. Its translation is CASSNQADGYTF.

The chain joins TRBV18 to TRBJ2-6; D is perhaps TRBD2 (5 bases). Trimming removed 4 bases at V and 0 bases at J, with 16 bases between. CDR1 and CDR2 from the germline V gene are KGHSH and LQKENI. The CDR3 is 18 amino acids. CDR3 sequence: CASSLSGGLSSGANVLTF. The CDR3 coding sequence is TGTGCCAGCTCACTTAGTGGTGGACTGAGCTCTGGGGCCAACGTCCTGACTTTC.

V usage is TRBV29-1 and J usage is TRBJ1-1; possibly TRBD1 for D (5 bases). Trimming pared 2 bases from V and 3 bases from J, leaving 13 bases between. Germline loops: CDR1 SQVTM, CDR2 ANQGSEA. The CDR3 is made up of 14 amino acids. CDR3 sequence: CSVERGRMYTEAFF. The DNA of the CDR3 is TGCAGCGTTGAACGGGGCAGAATGTACACTGAAGCTTTCTTT.

The chain recombines TRBV6-5 with TRBJ2-7; D perhaps matches TRBD2 (6 bases). This CDR3 region has 17 residues. The V and J ends lost 6 bases and 1 base respectively, with 22 bases between them. Germline CDR1 is MNHEY and CDR2 is SVGAGI. The CDR3 here is CASRLSIRGIGSYEQYF. CDR3 nucleotide sequence: TGTGCCAGCAGGCTATCCATTCGGGGGATCGGATCCTACGAGCAGTACTTC.

This clonotype was counted between two and nine times. The chain employs TRBV29-1 and TRBJ2-5, with no clear D. The CDR3 length is 10 residues. V lost 4 bases and J 5 bases, leaving 5 bases between the germline ends. Germline CDR1 SQVTM, CDR2 ANQGSEA. DNA for the CDR3: TGCAGCGTTGGCCAGGAGACCCAGTACTTC. Its translation: CSVGQETQYF. The full variable domain, completed using reference TRBV29-1 and TRBJ2-5, is SAVISQKPSRDICQRGTSLTIQCQVDSQVTMMFWYRQQPGQSLTLIATANQGSEATYESGFVIDKFPISRPNLTFSTLTVSNMSPEDSSIYLCSVGQETQYFGPGTRLLVL.

This clonotype was picked up many times. V and J are TRBV9 and TRBJ1-5; no firm D call. The V gene's germline CDR1 is SGDLS and CDR2 YYNGEE. The CDR3 spans 15 residues. V was trimmed by 0 bases and J by 2 bases, leaving 9 bases between them. In DNA, the CDR3 is TGTGCCAGCAGCGTAGGAATCCTCGGCAATCAGCCCCAGCATTTT. It is translated as CASSVGILGNQPQHF.

This clonotype has ten or more counts. The chain employs TRBV7-9 and TRBJ2-1; the D gene is possibly TRBD1 (5 bases). Germline V gene sequence: CDR1 SEHNR, CDR2 FQNEAQ (reference sequence). The CDR3 runs 13 residues. V shed 5 bases and J shed 12 bases, with 17 bases lying between them. CDR3 residues: CASSHYPGQWQFF. CDR3 bases: TGTGCCAGCAGCCACTACCCCGGACAATGGCAGTTCTTC.

A few counts support this clonotype. This chain uses TRBV18 with TRBJ2-3; 7 bases are a match to TRBD1. The CDR3 contains 15 residues. Looked up from germline, CDR1 is KGHSH and CDR2 is LQKENI. Unmatched junction bases numbered 13, after V lost 8 bases and J lost 5 bases. CDR3 protein: CASTPTGLSGDTQYF. The DNA for the CDR3 is TGTGCCAGCACCCCGACAGGGCTTTCGGGAGATACGCAGTATTTT.